This T cell receptor beta chain was profiled in a study of T cell repertoires in cytomegalovirus infection. V was pared by 0 bases and J by 4 bases, with 7 bases between. In germline, CDR1 is SGHVS, CDR2 FNYEAQ. This CDR3 has 14 residues. TCRdb used MiXCR to reprocess the reads, holding one entry per CDR3 protein. The table lists just under 500,000 distinct CDR3 sequences, 30% to 40% of them singletons. This clonotype was observed at least ten times. Its antigen is unknown. This TCR came from a human donor in good health (CMV status not recorded). Some clones in this sample may be carry-over from other donors' samples. V usage is TRBV7-6 and J usage is TRBJ2-1, with D unclear. The material was cultured PBMCs, obtained from culture after CMV antigen stimulation. As DNA, the CDR3 is TGTGCCAGCAGCTTAGCGGAAGGTTACAATGAGCAGTTCTTC. Protein: CASSLAEGYNEQFF.